Here is one T cell receptor beta chain with its context. Its target is not known. Generated by immunoSEQ multiplex PCR, the TCRdb table keeps only in-frame clones and is missing some. The sample records roughly 680,000 clones, roughly 90% being singletons. Regarding treatment: some 19 received Ad26.COV2.S at low or high dose, single or two shots; about 5 received placebo; per-sample allocation not given. The samples were gathered on day 63 after the first injection of vaccine or placebo. The administered vaccine (an Ad26 vector) expressed Wuhan-strain SARS-CoV-2 spike. V lost 5 bases and J 6 bases, leaving 11 bases between the germline ends. The CDR3 contains 12 residues. Germline assignment: CDR1 SGHVS and CDR2 FQNEAQ. The data were obtained in a study of Ad26.COV2.S vaccination and SARS-CoV-2 variants. Study-wide context: Donor was in the COV1001 Ad26.COV2.S trial arm. Study conclusions and caveats: People given the vaccine had a wider spike-specific TCR breadth than placebo recipients did.

Material: peripheral blood, obtained in a trial of Ad26.COV2.S vaccine versus placebo. This sequence joins TRBV7-8 and TRBJ2-7; D is uncertain. This TCR was sampled from a person aged 18 to 59 who received the Ad26.COV2.S COVID-19 vaccine or a placebo. The chain's CDR3 is CASSITPGEQYF. In nucleotides, the CDR3 is TGTGCCAGCAGCATCACACCCGGCGAGCAGTACTTC.